This T cell receptor beta chain is from a study of shared clonotypes between healthy human individuals. Notes on the study in general: Donor scarcity curtailed the genetic and exposure-history diversity represented herein.

In regard to this clone: Its antigen is not identified.

The assay was run at deep level. Ten immunoSEQ deep assay plates were used by the authors to sequence unsorted PBMC DNA. In the original analysis: Sequence data from immunoSEQ were junction-only and lacked quality scores; consequently, filtering differed. This table comes from immunoSEQ multiplex PCR, and its TCRdb copy is limited to in-frame clones, with some not included. The V and J calls and clone size were taken over from that table, and D and trimming were inferred from the DNA. The table records 450,000 to 550,000 clones, 79% of them present only once. From germline, CDR1 is SGHDT and CDR2 YYEEEE. The V gene lost 0 bases and the J gene lost 2 bases, with 10 bases spanning the gap. This CDR3 contains 15 residues.

Specimen: PBMCs. The V gene is TRBV5-6, the J gene TRBJ2-3; D gene unclear. The sequence was collected from a middle-aged woman in good health. Some clones in this sample may be carry-over from other donors' samples. This CDR3 is CASSLVDGNTDTQYF. The CDR3 DNA reads TGTGCCAGCAGCTTGGTAGATGGGAACACAGATACGCAGTATTTT.